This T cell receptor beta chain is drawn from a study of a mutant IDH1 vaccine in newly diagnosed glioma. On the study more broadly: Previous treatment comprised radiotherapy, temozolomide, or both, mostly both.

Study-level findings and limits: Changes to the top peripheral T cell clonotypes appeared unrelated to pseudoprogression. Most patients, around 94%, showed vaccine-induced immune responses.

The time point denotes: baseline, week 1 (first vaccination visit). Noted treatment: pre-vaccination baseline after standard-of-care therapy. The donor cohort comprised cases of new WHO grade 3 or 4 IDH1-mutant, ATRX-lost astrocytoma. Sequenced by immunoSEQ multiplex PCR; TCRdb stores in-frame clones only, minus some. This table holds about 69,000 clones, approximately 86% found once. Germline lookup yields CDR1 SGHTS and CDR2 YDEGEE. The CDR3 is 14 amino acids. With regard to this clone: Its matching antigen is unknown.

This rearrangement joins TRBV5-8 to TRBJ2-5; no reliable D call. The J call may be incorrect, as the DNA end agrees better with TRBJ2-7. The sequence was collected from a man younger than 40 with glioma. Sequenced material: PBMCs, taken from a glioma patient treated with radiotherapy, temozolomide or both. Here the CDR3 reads CASSFGLRSYEQYF. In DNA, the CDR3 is TGTGCCAGCAGCTTCGGGCTTCGCTCCTACGAGCAGTACTTC.